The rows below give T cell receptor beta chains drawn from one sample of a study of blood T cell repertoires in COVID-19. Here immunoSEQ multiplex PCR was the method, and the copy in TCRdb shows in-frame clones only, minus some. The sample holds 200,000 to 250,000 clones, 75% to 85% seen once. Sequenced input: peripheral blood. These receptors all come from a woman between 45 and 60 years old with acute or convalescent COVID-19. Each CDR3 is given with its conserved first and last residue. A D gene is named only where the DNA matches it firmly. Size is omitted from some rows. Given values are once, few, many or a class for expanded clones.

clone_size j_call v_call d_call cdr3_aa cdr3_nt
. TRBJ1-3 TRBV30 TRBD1 CAWSNPTGNGNTIYF TGTGCCTGGAGCAATCCGACAGGGAATGGAAACACCATATATTTT
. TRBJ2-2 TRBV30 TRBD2 CAWRALAGDTGELFF TGTGCCTGGAGGGCCCTAGCGGGAGACACCGGGGAGCTGTTTTTT
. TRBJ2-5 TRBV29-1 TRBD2 CSVEPREGRETQYF TGCAGCGTTGAACCGCGGGAGGGCCGGGAGACCCAGTACTTC
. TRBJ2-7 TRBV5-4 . CASSLARSGDEQYF TGTGCCAGCAGCTTGGCTCGCTCGGGGGACGAGCAGTACTTC
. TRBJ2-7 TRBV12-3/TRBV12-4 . CASSSTVLYEQYF TGTGCCAGCAGTTCCACAGTTTTATACGAGCAGTACTTC
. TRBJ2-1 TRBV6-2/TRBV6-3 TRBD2 CASSILAGGSLYYNEQFF TGTGCCAGCAGCATACTAGCGGGAGGTTCTTTGTACTACAATGAGCAGTTCTTC
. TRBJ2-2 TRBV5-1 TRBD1 CASSLSGTGYTGELFF TGCGCCAGCAGCTTGAGTGGGACAGGGTATACCGGGGAGCTGTTTTTT
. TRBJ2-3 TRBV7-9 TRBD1 CASSLKAGGSTDTQYF TGTGCCAGCAGCTTAAAGGCAGGGGGAAGCACAGATACGCAGTATTTT
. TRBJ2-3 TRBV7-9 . CASIPRNASTDTQYF TGTGCCAGCATCCCGAGGAATGCTAGCACAGATACGCAGTATTTT
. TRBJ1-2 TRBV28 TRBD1 CASSLLGTGNPYGYTF TGTGCCAGCAGTTTGTTGGGGACAGGGAATCCCTATGGCTACACCTTC
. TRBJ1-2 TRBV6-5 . CASSSVAQGAGTF .
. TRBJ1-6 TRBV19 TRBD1 CASSITHGDRNSPLHF TGTGCCAGTAGTATAACTCACGGGGACAGAAATTCACCCCTCCACTTT
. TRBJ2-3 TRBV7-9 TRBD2 CASSQPSGTSGSDTQYF TGTGCCAGCAGCCAGCCCTCCGGGACTAGCGGGTCAGATACGCAGTATTTT
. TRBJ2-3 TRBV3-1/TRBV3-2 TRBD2 CASSQRGAGVADTQYF TGTGCCAGCAGCCAAAGGGGAGCGGGAGTGGCAGATACGCAGTATTTT
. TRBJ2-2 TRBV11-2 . CASSLDGHANTGELFF TGTGCCAGCAGCTTAGACGGACACGCGAACACCGGGGAGCTGTTTTTT
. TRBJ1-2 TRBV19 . CASSIEEQSFGGYTF TGTGCCAGTAGTATAGAGGAACAGAGCTTTGGAGGCTACACCTTC
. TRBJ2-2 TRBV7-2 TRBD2 CASSTLAGKTGELFF TGTGCCAGCAGCACTCTAGCGGGGAAGACCGGGGAGCTGTTTTTT
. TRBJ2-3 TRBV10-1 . CASSPTGGDTQYF TGCGCCAGCAGCCCGACCGGGGGAGATACGCAGTATTTT
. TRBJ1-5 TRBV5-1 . CASSLGSGEGQPQHF TGCGCCAGCAGCTTGGGATCCGGGGAAGGTCAGCCCCAGCATTTT
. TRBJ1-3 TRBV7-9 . CASSREGGRNTIYF TGTGCCAGCAGTCGGGAGGGGGGACGAAACACCATATATTTT
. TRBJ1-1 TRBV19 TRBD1 CASSHDRTGRTEAFF TGTGCCAGTAGCCACGACCGGACAGGGAGGACTGAAGCTTTCTTT
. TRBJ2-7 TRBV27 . CASSLDFSYEQYF TGTGCCAGCAGTTTGGACTTCTCCTACGAGCAGTACTTC
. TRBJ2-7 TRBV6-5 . CASRGNSYEQYF TGTGCCAGCAGGGGCAACTCCTACGAGCAGTACTTC
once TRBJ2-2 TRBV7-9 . CASSLGVQGTGELFF TGTGCCAGCAGCTTAGGGGTACAGGGCACCGGGGAGCTGTTTTTT
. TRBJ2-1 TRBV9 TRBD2 CASSSTGGPYYNEQFF TGTGCCAGCAGCTCGACGGGGGGGCCCTATTACAATGAGCAGTTCTTC
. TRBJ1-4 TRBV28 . CASTQNEKLFF TGTGCCAGCACCCAAAATGAAAAACTGTTTTTT
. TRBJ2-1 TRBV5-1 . CASSLVSSYNEQFF TGCGCCAGCAGCTTGGTATCGTCCTACAATGAGCAGTTCTTC
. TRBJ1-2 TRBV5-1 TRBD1 CASSLMGQGAQGYTF TGCGCCAGCAGCTTGATGGGACAGGGGGCTCAAGGCTACACCTTC
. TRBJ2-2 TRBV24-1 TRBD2 CATSEAGTGELFF TGTGCCACCAGTGAAGCGGGGACCGGGGAGCTGTTTTTT
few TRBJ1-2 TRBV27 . CASSLSLGASTGYTF TGTGCCAGCAGTTTATCGTTGGGGGCATCAACTGGCTACACCTTC
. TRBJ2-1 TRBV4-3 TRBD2 CASSQGGLAVYNEQFF TGCGCCAGCAGCCAAGGGGGCCTAGCGGTCTACAATGAGCAGTTCTTC
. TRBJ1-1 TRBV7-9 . CASSETLGEGYTEAFF TGTGCCAGCAGTGAGACACTCGGGGAGGGTTACACTGAAGCTTTCTTT
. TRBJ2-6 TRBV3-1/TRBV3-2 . CASSQELLSGANVLTF TGTGCCAGCAGCCAAGAACTACTCTCTGGGGCCAACGTCCTGACTTTC
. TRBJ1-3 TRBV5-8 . CASSLMTSAGNTIYF TGTGCCAGCAGCTTGATGACTTCAGCTGGAAACACCATATATTTT
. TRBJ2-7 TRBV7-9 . CASSLTGPDEQYF TGTGCCAGCAGCTTAACAGGGCCCGACGAGCAGTACTTC
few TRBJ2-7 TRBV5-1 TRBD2 CASSETTSGSTYEQYF TGCGCCAGCAGCGAGACAACTAGCGGGAGCACCTACGAGCAGTACTTC